Presented here are 14 T cell receptor beta chains from one specimen sequenced in a study of cytomegalovirus exposure and HLA in healthy donors. Both 60 Vbeta primers and 13 Jbeta primers went into the PCR. Measured with immunoSEQ multiplex PCR; TCRdb has only the in-frame clones, and not every one. This specimen shows just over 80,000 clones; the ten leading clones hold around 1.1%. The sample consisted of PBMCs. These receptors were taken from a woman in her twenties or thirties in good health and CMV-seronegative.

The chain has TRBV19 and TRBJ2-3; weak D call: TRBD2 (5 bases). The CDR3 length is 14 residues. Trimming removed 6 bases from V and 7 bases from J, with 17 bases in between. Germline CDR1 LNHDA, CDR2 SQIVND (reference sequence). Here the CDR3 DNA reads TGTGCCAGTAGCCGGCCATACGGGGAGAATACGCAGTATTTT. It yields the protein CASSRPYGENTQYF.

The chain carries TRBV2 and TRBJ2-3; D may be TRBD2 (5 bases). The V gene lost 8 bases and the J gene lost 4 bases, with 10 bases spanning the gap. This CDR3 contains 12 residues. From germline, CDR1 is SNHLY and CDR2 FYNNEI. CDR3 protein: CASSRGPDTQYF. CDR3 bases: TGTGCCAGCTCCCGGGGTCCAGATACGCAGTATTTT.

This chain joins TRBV6-5 and TRBJ2-5; TRBD1 is a possible D gene (6 bases). Trimming shortened V by 2 bases and J by 4 bases, and 14 bases separated the two germline ends. CDR3 length equals 15 residues. The germline V gene encodes CDR1 MNHEY and CDR2 SVGAGI. The chain's CDR3 is CASSYTGIGTETQYF. Here the CDR3 DNA reads TGTGCCAGCAGTTACACAGGGATTGGGACAGAGACCCAGTACTTC.

The chain employs TRBV5-4 and TRBJ2-5; 7 bases are a match to TRBD2. The J call may be incorrect, as the DNA end agrees better with TRBJ2-7. CDR3 length: 14 amino acids. From germline, CDR1 is SGHNT and CDR2 YYREEE (reference sequence). The CDR3 DNA reads TGTGCCAGCAGCTTGGCCGGGACTAAATACGAGCAGTACTTC. Its protein product is CASSLAGTKYEQYF.

The gene calls are TRBV6-5 and TRBJ2-5, with 7 bases matching TRBD1. The CDR3 is 13 residues long. Germline loops: CDR1 MNHEY, CDR2 SVGAGI. V trimming: 8 bases; J trimming: 0 bases; junction bases outside the gene matches: 3. CDR3 sequence reads: CASGTGDQETQYF. CDR3 nucleotide sequence: TGTGCCAGCGGAACAGGGGACCAAGAGACCCAGTACTTC.

This chain joins TRBV18 and TRBJ1-4, with 8 bases that match TRBD1. This CDR3 is built from 14 residues. Losses at the gene ends were 2 bases for V and 7 bases for J; bases not matched to a gene: 3. CDR1 and CDR2 from the germline V gene are KGHSH and LQKENI. The DNA of the CDR3 is TGTGCCAGCTCACCAGACAGGGGATTTGAAAAACTGTTTTTT. This gives the protein CASSPDRGFEKLFF. Based on the CDR3 plus reference TRBV18 and TRBJ1-4, the full variable domain is NAGVMQNPRHLVRRRGQEARLRCSPMKGHSHVYWYRQLPEEGLKFMVYLQKENIIDESGMPKERFSAEFPKEGPSILRIQQVVRGDSAAYFCASSPDRGFEKLFFGSGTQLSVL.

The rearrangement links TRBV6-6 to TRBJ2-7; D is undetermined. There are 13 residues in the CDR3. Looked up from germline, CDR1 is MNHNY and CDR2 is SVGAGI (reference sequence). V lost 10 bases, J lost 2 bases, and 15 bases lay in between. The CDR3 loop is CATRGVSTYEQYF. CDR3 DNA: TGTGCCACCCGCGGAGTCTCAACCTACGAGCAGTACTTC.

A word on this clone: At the DNA level, this CDR3 is encoded by other sequences in the same sample as well. The rearrangement joins TRBV5-6 to TRBJ1-2; 7 nucleotides agree with TRBD1. V was pared by 2 bases and J by 2 bases, with 3 bases of the junction left unmatched. CDR3 length: 14 amino acids. Germline V lookup: CDR1 SGHDT, CDR2 YYEEEE. CDR3 region: CASSLGGLNYGYTF. CDR3 DNA: TGTGCCAGCAGCTTAGGGGGCCTCAACTATGGCTACACCTTC.

The rearrangement links TRBV30 to TRBJ2-7, with 9 bases lining up with TRBD2. V shed 0 bases, J shed 2 bases, and the junction held 8 bases outside the gene matches. CDR3 length equals 16 residues. Germline V lookup: CDR1 GTSNPN, CDR2 SVGIG (reference sequence). The DNA for the CDR3 is TGTGCCTGGAGTGTCCCCCGCGGCGGGAGGGCCTACGAGCAGTACTTC. Translating it yields CAWSVPRGGRAYEQYF.

The V and J genes are TRBV4-1 and TRBJ2-1; 9 nucleotides line up with TRBD2. CDR1 is MGHRA, CDR2 YSYEKL, per germline. V lost 3 bases, J lost 6 bases, and 9 bases stayed unmatched. CDR3 size: 16 residues. The CDR3 sequence: CASSHGGGGGINEQFF. CDR3 bases: TGCGCCAGCAGCCACGGGGGCGGGGGGGGAATCAATGAGCAGTTCTTC.

V is TRBV30 and J is TRBJ2-5, with 9 bases fitting TRBD2. CDR1 and CDR2 from the germline V gene are GTSNPN and SVGIG (reference sequence). The CDR3 has 13 amino acids. With V trimmed by 4 bases and J by 5 bases, 5 bases remained unmatched. The CDR3 is CAWNTGTSETQYF. Written as DNA, the CDR3 is TGTGCCTGGAACACCGGGACTAGCGAGACCCAGTACTTC.

The J gene is TRBJ1-5, the V gene TRBV6-1, with 8 bases that match TRBD1. This CDR3 is built from 15 residues. V gave up 6 bases and J gave up 7 bases; unmatched junction bases: 11. Looked up from germline, CDR1 is MNHNS and CDR2 is SASEGT. The CDR3 DNA is TGTGCCAGCAGCCCCCAGGGGGCAGTTGAACAGCCCCAGCATTTT. Residues: CASSPQGAVEQPQHF.

The gene calls are TRBV5-1 and TRBJ1-1; D call uncertain. The CDR3 loop spans 16 amino acids. CDR1 and CDR2 (germline): SGHRS, YFSETQ. V was clipped by 0 bases and J by 1 base, with 13 bases between them. DNA for the CDR3: TGCGCCAGCAGCTTGGGTTCTAGTATACGGAACACTGAAGCTTTCTTT. It translates to CASSLGSSIRNTEAFF. The full variable domain, rest sourced from reference TRBV5-1 and TRBJ1-1, is KAGVTQTPRYLIKTRGQQVTLSCSPISGHRSVSWYQQTPGQGLQFLFEYFSETQRNKGNFPGRFSGRQFSNSRSEMNVSTLELGDSALYLCASSLGSSIRNTEAFFGQGTRLTVV.

In DNA, the CDR3 is TGTGCCAGCTCACCCACGGCCAGGGCCTACGAGCAGTACTTC. Protein sequence: CASSPTARAYEQYF. The genes are TRBV18 and TRBJ2-7; tentatively, D is TRBD1 (5 bases). V lost 3 bases and J 2 bases, leaving 11 bases between the germline ends. Germline CDR1 and CDR2: KGHSH and LQKENI. This CDR3 is built from 14 residues. Together with reference TRBV18 and TRBJ2-7, the CDR3 gives the full variable domain: NAGVMQNPRHLVRRRGQEARLRCSPMKGHSHVYWYRQLPEEGLKFMVYLQKENIIDESGMPKERFSAEFPKEGPSILRIQQVVRGDSAAYFCASSPTARAYEQYFGPGTRLTVT.